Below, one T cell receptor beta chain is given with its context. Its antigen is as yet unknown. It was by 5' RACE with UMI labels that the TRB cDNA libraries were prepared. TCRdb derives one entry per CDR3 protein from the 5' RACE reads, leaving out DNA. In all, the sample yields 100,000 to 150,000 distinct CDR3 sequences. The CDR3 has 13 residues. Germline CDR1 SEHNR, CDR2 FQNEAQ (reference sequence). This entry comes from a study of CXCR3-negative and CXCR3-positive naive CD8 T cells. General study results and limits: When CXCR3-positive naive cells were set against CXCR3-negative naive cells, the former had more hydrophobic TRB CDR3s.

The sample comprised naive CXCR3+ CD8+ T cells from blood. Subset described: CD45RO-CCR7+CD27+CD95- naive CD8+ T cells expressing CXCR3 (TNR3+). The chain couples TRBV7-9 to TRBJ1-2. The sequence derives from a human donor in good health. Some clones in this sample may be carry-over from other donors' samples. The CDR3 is CASSSGDYYGYTF.